Presented here are 8 T cell receptor beta chains from one specimen sequenced in a study of blood T cell repertoires in COVID-19. TCRdb's table, derived via immunoSEQ multiplex PCR, lists solely in-frame clones and lacks some. This sample carries just over 300,000 clones, roughly 91% of them seen once, and the ten largest clones take less than 2%. Sequenced sample: peripheral blood. The receptors were gathered from a woman in her twenties or thirties with COVID-19, enrolled during active disease.

This clone was found once. V is TRBV28 and J is TRBJ1-3; TRBD1 matches 7 bases. There are 17 residues in the CDR3. Trimming cost V 2 bases and J 0 bases; bases outside gene matches: 7. CDR1 is MDHEN, CDR2 SYDVKM, per germline. The DNA for the CDR3 is TGTGCCAGCAGTTTAGGCACAGGGGCGCTCTCTGGAAACACCATATATTTT. The encoded protein is CASSLGTGALSGNTIYF.

The rearrangement uses TRBV28 and TRBJ1-2, with D possibly being TRBD1 (5 bases). This CDR3 region has 17 residues. Germline assignment: CDR1 MDHEN and CDR2 SYDVKM. The ends were cut back, 6 bases at V and 2 bases at J, with 22 bases in the middle. The CDR3 coding sequence is TGTGCCAGCAGGTCTTTTTCCCCTGGGGCCTGGAACTATGGCTACACCTTC. Its protein is CASRSFSPGAWNYGYTF.

The V gene is TRBV2, the J gene TRBJ1-1; TRBD1 agrees at 8 bases. Germline CDR1 is SNHLY and CDR2 is FYNNEI. The CDR3 contains 16 residues. J was trimmed by 1 base and V by 5 bases; bases with no gene match: 9. CDR3 protein: CASSPGQGWGNTEAFF. CDR3 nucleotides: TGTGCCAGCAGTCCCGGACAGGGTTGGGGGAACACTGAAGCTTTCTTT.

The rearrangement joins TRBV3-1 (or the pseudogene TRBV3-2) to TRBJ1-1, with D possibly matching TRBD1 (6 bases). This CDR3 is built from 13 residues. V gave up 1 base and J gave up 10 bases, with 13 bases separating them. Looked up from germline, CDR1 is LGHDT and CDR2 is YNNKEL (reference sequence). The CDR3 bases are TGTGCCAGCAGCCAAGGGCAGGGGAGCGTAGCTTTCTTT. Translated, it gives CASSQGQGSVAFF.

This sequence joins TRBV15 and TRBJ1-3; D uncertain. The germline CDR1 and CDR2 sequences are LNHNV and YYDKDF (reference sequence). The CDR3 consists of 13 residues. The V gene lost 5 bases and the J gene lost 4 bases, with 9 bases spanning the gap. The CDR3 DNA sequence: TGTGCCACCAGCCGGGTAACCGGAAACACCATATATTTT. Amino acids: CATSRVTGNTIYF.

The genes are TRBV13 and TRBJ2-3, with D perhaps matching TRBD2 (5 bases). The CDR3 has 13 residues. The germline CDR1 and CDR2 sequences are PRHDT and FYEKMQ (reference sequence). The V end lost 0 bases, the J end lost 4 bases, and 5 bases lay between the germline ends. CDR3 loop: CASSLGAADTQYF. CDR3 sequence (DNA): TGTGCCAGCAGCTTAGGAGCGGCAGATACGCAGTATTTT.

The chain is built from TRBV30 and TRBJ2-3, with D perhaps TRBD1 (5 bases). The CDR3 is made up of 14 amino acids. V lost 2 bases, J lost 2 bases, and 11 bases lay in between. Germline assignment: CDR1 GTSNPN and CDR2 SVGIG (reference sequence). The CDR3 region has the DNA TGTGCCTGGAGTTGGACACTTAACACAGATACGCAGTATTTT. Amino acid sequence: CAWSWTLNTDTQYF.

J is TRBJ2-5 and V is TRBV5-4; 13 bases match TRBD2. Germline values: CDR1 SGHNT, CDR2 YYREEE (reference sequence). This CDR3 contains 15 residues. The V and J ends lost 4 bases and 4 bases, in that order; junction bases with no gene match: 4. The CDR3 DNA is TGTGCCAGCAGCCGACGGACTAGCGGGGGAGAGACCCAGTACTTC. Protein sequence: CASSRRTSGGETQYF.